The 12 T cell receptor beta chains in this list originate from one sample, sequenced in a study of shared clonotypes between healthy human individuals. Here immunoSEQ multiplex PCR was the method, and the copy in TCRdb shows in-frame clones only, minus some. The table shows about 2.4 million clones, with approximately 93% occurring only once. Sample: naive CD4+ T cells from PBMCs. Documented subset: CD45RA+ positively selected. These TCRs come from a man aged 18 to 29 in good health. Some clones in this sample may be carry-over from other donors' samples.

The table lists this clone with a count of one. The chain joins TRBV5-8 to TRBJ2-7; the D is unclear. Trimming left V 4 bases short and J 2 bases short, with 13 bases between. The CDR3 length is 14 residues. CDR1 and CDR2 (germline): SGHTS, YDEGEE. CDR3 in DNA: TGTGCCAGCAGCGGGTCTGGATCTGCCTACGAGCAGTACTTC. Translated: CASSGSGSAYEQYF.

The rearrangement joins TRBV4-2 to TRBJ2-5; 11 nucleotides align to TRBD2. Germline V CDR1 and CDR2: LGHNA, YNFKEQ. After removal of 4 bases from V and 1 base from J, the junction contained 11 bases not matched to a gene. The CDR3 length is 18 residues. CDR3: CASSLGPPTSGVQETQYF. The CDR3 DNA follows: TGTGCCAGCAGCCTGGGTCCCCCGACTAGCGGGGTCCAAGAGACCCAGTACTTC.

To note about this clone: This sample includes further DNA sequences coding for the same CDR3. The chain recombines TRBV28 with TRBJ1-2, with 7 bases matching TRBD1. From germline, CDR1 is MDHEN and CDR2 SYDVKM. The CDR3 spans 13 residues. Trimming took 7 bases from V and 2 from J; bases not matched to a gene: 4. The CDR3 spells CASTPQGNYGYTF. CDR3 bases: TGTGCCAGCACCCCACAGGGGAACTATGGCTACACCTTC.

The CDR3 coding sequence is TGTGCCAGCAGTTTAGCAGGGACAGTGAATAATTCACCCCTCCACTTT. This codes for CASSLAGTVNNSPLHF. This rearrangement joins TRBV27 to TRBJ1-6; 7 positions agree with TRBD1. This CDR3 is built from 16 residues. The ends lost 2 bases at V and 5 bases at J; junction bases unmatched: 6. Germline V gives CDR1 MNHEY, CDR2 SMNVEV (reference sequence).

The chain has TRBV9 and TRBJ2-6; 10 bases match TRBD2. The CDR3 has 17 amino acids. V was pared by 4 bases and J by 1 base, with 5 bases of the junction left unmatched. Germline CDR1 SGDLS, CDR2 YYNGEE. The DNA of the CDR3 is TGTGCCAGCAGCCCGGAACTAGCGGGATCTGGGGCCAACGTCCTGACTTTC. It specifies CASSPELAGSGANVLTF.

The CDR3 reads CASGKGSRSGQNTGELFF. The CDR3, as DNA: TGTGCCAGCGGAAAGGGAAGTCGTAGCGGGCAGAACACCGGGGAGCTGTTTTTT. The chain recombines TRBV7-9 with TRBJ2-2; TRBD2 agrees at 7 bases. Per the germline V gene, CDR1 is SEHNR and CDR2 is FQNEAQ (reference sequence). V shed 8 bases and J 1 base; nucleotides not matched to a gene: 16. This CDR3 is built from 18 residues.

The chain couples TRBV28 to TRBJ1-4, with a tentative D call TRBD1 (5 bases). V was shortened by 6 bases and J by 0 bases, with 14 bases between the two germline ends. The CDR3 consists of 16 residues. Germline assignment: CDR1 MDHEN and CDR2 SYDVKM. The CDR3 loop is CASSLQGAATNEKLFF. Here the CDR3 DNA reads TGTGCCAGCAGCCTCCAGGGAGCTGCAACTAATGAAAAACTGTTTTTT.

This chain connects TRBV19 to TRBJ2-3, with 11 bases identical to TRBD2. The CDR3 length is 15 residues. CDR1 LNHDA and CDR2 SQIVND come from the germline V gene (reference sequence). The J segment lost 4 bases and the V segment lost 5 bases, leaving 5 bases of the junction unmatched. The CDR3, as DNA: TGTGCCAGTAGTGCGGTAGCGGGAGGGCCAGATACGCAGTATTTT. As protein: CASSAVAGGPDTQYF. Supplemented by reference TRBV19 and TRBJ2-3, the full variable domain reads DGGITQSPKYLFRKEGQNVTLSCEQNLNHDAMYWYRQDPGQGLRLIYYSQIVNDFQKGDIAEGYSVSREKKESFPLTVTSAQKNPTAFYLCASSAVAGGPDTQYFGPGTRLTVL.

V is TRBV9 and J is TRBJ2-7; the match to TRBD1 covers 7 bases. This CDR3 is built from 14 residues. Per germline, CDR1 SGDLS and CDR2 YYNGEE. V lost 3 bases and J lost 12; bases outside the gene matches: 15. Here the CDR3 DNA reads TGTGCCAGCAGCGAGGGAAACTCGGAGGACAGGCTGTACTTC. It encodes CASSEGNSEDRLYF.

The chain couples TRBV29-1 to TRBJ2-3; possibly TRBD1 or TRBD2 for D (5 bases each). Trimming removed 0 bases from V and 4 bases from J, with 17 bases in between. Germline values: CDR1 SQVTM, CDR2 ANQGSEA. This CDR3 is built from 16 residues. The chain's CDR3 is CSVEDRRLSRADTQYF. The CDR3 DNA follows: TGCAGCGTTGAAGATCGCCGACTAAGCAGGGCAGATACGCAGTATTTT.

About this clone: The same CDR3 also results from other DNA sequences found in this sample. CDR3 sequence reads: CASGLSGANVLTF. In DNA form, the CDR3 reads TGTGCTAGTGGTTTGTCCGGGGCCAACGTCCTGACTTTC. This chain links TRBV12-5 with TRBJ2-6; no clear D gene. The CDR3 length is 13 residues. Germline CDR1 LGHNT, CDR2 FRNRAP. Trimming removed 2 bases at V and 4 bases at J, with 3 bases between.

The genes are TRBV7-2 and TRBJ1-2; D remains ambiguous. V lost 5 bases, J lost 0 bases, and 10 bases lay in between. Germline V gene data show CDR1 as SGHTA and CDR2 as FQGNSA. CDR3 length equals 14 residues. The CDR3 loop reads CASSQRVANYGYTF. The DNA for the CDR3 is TGTGCCAGCAGCCAACGGGTGGCTAACTATGGCTACACCTTC.